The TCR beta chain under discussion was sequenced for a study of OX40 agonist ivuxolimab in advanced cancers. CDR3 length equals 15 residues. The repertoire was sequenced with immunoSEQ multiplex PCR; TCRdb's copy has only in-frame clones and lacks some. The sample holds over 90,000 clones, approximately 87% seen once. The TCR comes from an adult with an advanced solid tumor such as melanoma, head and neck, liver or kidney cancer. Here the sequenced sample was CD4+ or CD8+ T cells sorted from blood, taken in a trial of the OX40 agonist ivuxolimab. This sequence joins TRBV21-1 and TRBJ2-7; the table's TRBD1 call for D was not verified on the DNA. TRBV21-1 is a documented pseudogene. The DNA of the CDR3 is TGTGCCAGCAGCAAGGGCGGGACAGGGGTGAGGGAGCAGTACTTC. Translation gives CASSKGGTGVREQYF.